This T cell receptor beta chain was profiled in a study of blood T cell repertoires in COVID-19. Study information: COVID-19 samples collected from the United States, Italy and Spain covered acute and convalescent phases. T cells, B-cell-depleted T cells, or PBMCs supplied cDNA or gDNA.

Assay: immunoSEQ multiplex PCR; the TCRdb copy retains only in-frame clones and omits some. The sample has approximately 330,000 clones; around nine tenths are singletons. This clone was seen only once. The ends were cut back, 0 bases at V and 2 bases at J, with 11 bases in the middle. The CDR3 has 16 residues. The V gene's germline CDR1 is SGHKS and CDR2 YYEKEE (reference sequence). This chain uses TRBV5-5 with TRBJ2-2; D not certain. This receptor was taken from a woman aged 45-65 years with active or convalescent COVID-19. Sample: peripheral blood. This CDR3 is CASSLAYSINTGELFF. The DNA of the CDR3 is TGTGCCAGCAGCTTGGCCTACAGTATTAACACCGGGGAGCTGTTTTTT. Full variable domain (rest looked up from reference TRBV5-5 and TRBJ2-2): DAGVTQSPTHLIKTRGQQVTLRCSPISGHKSVSWYQQVLGQGPQFIFQYYEKEERGRGNFPDRFSARQFPNYSSELNVNALLLGDSALYLCASSLAYSINTGELFFGEGSRLTVL.